The 8 T cell receptor beta chains given below trace back to one sample, sequenced in a study of OX40 agonist ivuxolimab in advanced cancers. Clones were read by immunoSEQ multiplex PCR, and TCRdb kept only the in-frame ones, dropping some. This table has approximately 120,000 clones, roughly 90% appearing once. The specimen was CD4+ or CD8+ T cells sorted from blood, collected in a trial of the OX40 agonist ivuxolimab. Receptors were obtained from an adult with an advanced solid tumor such as melanoma, head and neck, liver or kidney cancer.

The gene calls are TRBV9 and TRBJ2-5; 9 nucleotides line up with TRBD1. This CDR3 is 15 amino acids long. Trimming cost V 3 bases and J 5 bases; bases outside gene matches: 8. Germline V CDR1 and CDR2: SGDLS, YYNGEE. In nucleotides, the CDR3 is TGTGCCAGCAGCGCCGCAACAGGGGGCTGGGAGACCCAGTACTTC. This codes for CASSAATGGWETQYF.

The CDR3 coding sequence is TGCGCCAGCAGTCCAGGGGTTGGGCAGCCCCAGCATTTT. Translating it yields CASSPGVGQPQHF. This chain connects TRBV5-1 to TRBJ1-5; weak D call: TRBD1 (6 bases). Germline V lookup: CDR1 SGHRS, CDR2 YFSETQ. CDR3 length: 13 residues. Trimming left V 5 bases short and J 7 bases short, with 13 bases between.

The J gene is TRBJ2-7, the V gene TRBV6-1; 11 bases map to TRBD1. The CDR3 spans 14 residues. The J segment lost 4 bases and the V segment lost 6 bases, leaving 5 bases of the junction unmatched. The germline V gene has CDR1 MNHNS and CDR2 SASEGT. The CDR3 here is CASRGTGGRYEQYF. Written as DNA, the CDR3 is TGTGCCAGCAGGGGGACAGGGGGTCGGTACGAGCAGTACTTC.

J is TRBJ2-5 and V is TRBV5-1; D ambiguous. Trimming left V 8 bases short and J 3 bases short, with 8 bases between. This CDR3 spans 11 amino acids. Germline V CDR1 and CDR2: SGHRS, YFSETQ. CDR3 protein: CASGQEETQYF. CDR3 sequence (DNA): TGCGCCAGTGGGCAGGAAGAGACCCAGTACTTC.

The chain has TRBV28 and TRBJ2-2; TRBD2 aligns across 10 bases. CDR1 MDHEN and CDR2 SYDVKM come from the germline V gene. This CDR3 has 17 residues. Trimming at V came to 6 bases and at J to 1 base, leaving 8 bases not matched to a gene. The CDR3 DNA reads as TGTGCCAGCAGCACCACCCGACTAGCGGGGAACACCGGGGAGCTGTTTTTT. Encoded protein: CASSTTRLAGNTGELFF.

The CDR3 sequence: CASSWVSGYTF. The CDR3 DNA reads TGTGCCAGCAGTTGGGTGTCTGGCTACACCTTC. The chain joins TRBV28 to TRBJ1-2; D is ambiguous. Trimming removed 4 bases from V and 7 bases from J, with 7 bases in between. This CDR3 has 11 residues. The germline gives CDR1 MDHEN, CDR2 SYDVKM.

This clone came up once. In DNA, the CDR3 is TGCGCCAGCAGGACGGGGAGAGAAGGCTACACCTTC. Its translation is CASRTGREGYTF. J is TRBJ1-2 and V is TRBV5-1, with D unresolved. The CDR3 loop spans 12 amino acids. Germline CDR1 SGHRS, CDR2 YFSETQ. The ends were cut back, 5 bases at V and 8 bases at J, with 13 bases in the middle. Looking up the rest from reference TRBV5-1 and TRBJ1-2 gives the full variable domain: KAGVTQTPRYLIKTRGQQVTLSCSPISGHRSVSWYQQTPGQGLQFLFEYFSETQRNKGNFPGRFSGRQFSNSRSEMNVSTLELGDSALYLCASRTGREGYTFGSGTRLTVV.

V gene TRBV28 combines with J gene TRBJ2-3; TRBD1 agrees at 7 bases. Unmatched junction bases numbered 5, after V lost 4 bases and J lost 4 bases. There are 14 residues in the CDR3. CDR1 and CDR2 (germline): MDHEN, SYDVKM. CDR3 in amino acids: CASSSGQAADTQYF. The CDR3 DNA reads TGTGCCAGCAGTTCCGGACAGGCAGCAGATACGCAGTATTTT.